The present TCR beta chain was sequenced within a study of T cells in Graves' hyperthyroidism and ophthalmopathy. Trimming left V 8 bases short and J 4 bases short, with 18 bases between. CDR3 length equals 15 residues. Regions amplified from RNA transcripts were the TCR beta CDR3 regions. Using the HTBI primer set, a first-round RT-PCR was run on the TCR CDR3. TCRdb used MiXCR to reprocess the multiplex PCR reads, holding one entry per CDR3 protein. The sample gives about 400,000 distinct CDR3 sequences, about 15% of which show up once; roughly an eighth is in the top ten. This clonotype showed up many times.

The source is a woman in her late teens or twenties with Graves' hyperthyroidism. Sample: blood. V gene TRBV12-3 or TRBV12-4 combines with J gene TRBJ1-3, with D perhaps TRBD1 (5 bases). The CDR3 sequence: CASCAVGGLGNTIYF. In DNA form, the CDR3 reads TGTGCCAGCTGTGCGGTGGGGGGTCTCGGAAACACCATATATTTT.